One and the same sample provided the 18 T cell receptor beta chains below, sequenced in a study of T cells in Graves' hyperthyroidism and ophthalmopathy (dated by TCRdb to 2018 to 2020). Library method: multiplex PCR. Data came from an Illumina HiSeq 2000. TCR beta CDR3 regions were amplified from RNA transcripts. The first round of RT-PCR for the TCR CDR3 was performed with the HTBI primer set and the Qiagen OneStep RT-PCR kit. In-frame beta chains were kept once TCRdb had trimmed the public reads at Q25 with fastp and called clones with MiXCR. Rows with a matching CDR3 protein are joined into one entry that keeps the most common DNA and genes. The sample has approximately 590,000 distinct CDR3 sequences on record, approximately 15% of them singletons. 6.5% to 8% of the sample lies in the top ten. The sequenced sample consisted of blood. These receptors were taken from a woman aged 30 to 39 with Graves' hyperthyroidism.

This clonotype has a count of ten or more. The genes are TRBV20-1 and TRBJ1-5, with 9 positions matching TRBD1. The trim removed 2 bases at V and 6 bases at J, leaving 8 bases unmatched. Germline CDR1 reads DFQATT; CDR2 reads SNEGSKA (reference sequence). The CDR3 is 15 residues long. In DNA form, the CDR3 reads TGCAGTGCTAGAATGGGACAGGGCTTATTTCAGCCCCAGCATTTT. It specifies CSARMGQGLFQPQHF.

This clonotype turned up a few times. V usage is TRBV29-1 and J usage is TRBJ1-1, with D perhaps TRBD1 (5 bases). The CDR3 has 13 residues. Per germline, CDR1 SQVTM and CDR2 ANQGSEA. Trimming removed 5 bases from V and 5 bases from J, with 15 bases in between. As DNA, the CDR3 is TGCAGCGTTCTTATTCGGGGGAGGACTGAAGCTTTCTTT. Residues: CSVLIRGRTEAFF.

This clonotype was seen repeatedly, ten times or more. V usage is TRBV2 and J usage is TRBJ1-2; D remains ambiguous. Trimming removed 1 base from V and 4 bases from J, with 4 bases in between. This CDR3 comprises 12 residues. Germline loops: CDR1 SNHLY, CDR2 FYNNEI. The DNA of the CDR3 is TGTGCCAGCAGTGAAGATGGCTATGGCTACACCTTC. Amino acids: CASSEDGYGYTF. The full variable domain, in which reference TRBV2 and TRBJ1-2 provide the parts outside the CDR3, is EPEVTQTPSHQVTQMGQEVILRCVPISNHLYFYWYRQILGQKVEFLVSFYNNEISEKSEIFDDQFSVERPDGSNFTLKIRSTKLEDSAMYFCASSEDGYGYTFGSGTRLTVV.

This clonotype came up many times. The CDR3 is CASSLNANSNQPQHF. The CDR3 coding sequence is TGTGCCAGCAGCTTAAATGCTAATAGCAATCAGCCCCAGCATTTT. V gene TRBV7-8 combines with J gene TRBJ1-5, with D unresolved. Germline CDR1 and CDR2: SGHVS and FQNEAQ. Trimming left V 2 bases short and J 0 bases short, with 8 bases between. The CDR3 covers 15 residues.

In this sample, this clonotype turned up a few times. Being one base from a much bigger clone, this may be a read error. The chain uses TRBV2 and TRBJ1-1; maybe TRBD1 (5 bases). This CDR3 is built from 11 residues. Germline V gene lookup returns CDR1 SNHLY and CDR2 FYNNEI. V lost 10 bases and J 5 bases, leaving 11 bases between the germline ends. The CDR3 loop is CANRSGTEAFF. CDR3 sequence (DNA): TGTGCCAACAGGAGCGGTACTGAAGCTTTCTTT. Full variable domain (missing parts from reference TRBV2 and TRBJ1-1): EPEVTQTPSHQVTQMGQEVILRCVPISNHLYFYWYRQILGQKVEFLVSFYNNEISEKSEIFDDQFSVERPDGSNFTLKIRSTKLEDSAMYFCANRSGTEAFFGQGTRLTVV.

This clonotype was found many times. V and J are TRBV7-2 and TRBJ2-2; 8 nucleotides agree with TRBD2. Looked up from germline, CDR1 is SGHTA and CDR2 is FQGNSA. This CDR3 contains 14 residues. After removal of 6 bases from V and 7 bases from J, the junction contained 7 bases not matched to a gene. The CDR3 sequence is CASSSGTSNGELFF. Here the CDR3 DNA reads TGTGCCAGCAGTAGCGGGACCTCGAACGGGGAGCTGTTTTTT.

The chain uses TRBV24-1 and TRBJ2-1, with 13 bases identical to TRBD2. V trimming: 6 bases; J trimming: 8 bases; junction bases outside the gene matches: 3. This CDR3 comprises 14 residues. Germline CDR1 KGHDR, CDR2 SFDVKD. This CDR3 is CATSRTSGRHEQFF. The CDR3 coding sequence is TGTGCCACCAGTCGGACTAGCGGGAGACATGAGCAGTTCTTC.

This clonotype has only a few counts. J is TRBJ2-4 and V is TRBV20-1; tentative D call: TRBD2 (7 bases). The CDR3 extends over 17 amino acids. CDR1 is DFQATT, CDR2 SNEGSKA, per germline (reference sequence). Trimming cost V 2 bases and J 1 base, with 18 bases left between them. CDR3 bases: TGCAGTGCTAGAAAATCGAGGGGGGGGGCGGCCAAAAACATTCAGTACTTC. Its protein product is CSARKSRGGAAKNIQYF.

The sample holds many counts of this clonotype. J is TRBJ2-1 and V is TRBV30; a weak D match, TRBD1 (5 bases). Germline CDR1 GTSNPN, CDR2 SVGIG (reference sequence). CDR3 length: 13 amino acids. Between the trimmed V and J ends, which lost 5 bases and 4 bases, there was a span of 12 bases. The CDR3 DNA follows: TGTGCCTGGGTACGACAGTCGTACAATGAGCAGTTCTTC. Its protein product is CAWVRQSYNEQFF.

This clonotype was seen ten or more times. The rearrangement joins TRBV5-1 to TRBJ2-7, with D tentatively TRBD2 (5 bases). CDR3 length equals 13 residues. V lost 2 bases and J 5 bases, leaving 11 bases between the germline ends. CDR1 and CDR2 from the germline V gene are SGHRS and YFSETQ. This chain's CDR3 is CASSLTEGNEQYF. The CDR3 DNA reads TGCGCCAGCAGCTTAACAGAGGGCAACGAGCAGTACTTC.

This clonotype has more than one count but fewer than ten. Being one base from a much bigger clone, this may be a read error. The chain has TRBV6-5 and TRBJ1-3; unclear D gene. The length of the CDR3 is 14 residues. Germline loops: CDR1 MNHEY, CDR2 SVGAGI. The ends were cut back, 2 bases at V and 0 bases at J, with 5 bases in the middle. DNA of the CDR3: TGTGCCAGCAGTTACGGGAGCTCTGGAAACACCATATATTTT. This encodes CASSYGSSGNTIYF.

The sample holds a few counts of this clonotype. The rearrangement links TRBV27 to TRBJ2-7; TRBD2 matches 10 bases. V was pared by 3 bases and J by 4 bases, with 9 bases of the junction left unmatched. The CDR3 is made up of 16 amino acids. Germline CDR1 reads MNHEY; CDR2 reads SMNVEV (reference sequence). The CDR3: CASSFKSGRGPYEQYF. The CDR3 nucleotides are TGTGCCAGCAGTTTCAAAAGCGGGAGGGGACCATACGAGCAGTACTTC.

The table lists this clonotype with a few counts. The V and J genes are TRBV28 and TRBJ1-1; TRBD1 agrees at 8 bases. Germline trimming cut 5 bases from V and 4 bases from J; bases unmatched to any gene: 9. The CDR3 loop spans 15 amino acids. Germline V gives CDR1 MDHEN, CDR2 SYDVKM. CDR3 sequence: CASSLLLTGGTEAFF. CDR3 DNA sequence: TGTGCCAGCAGTCTCCTTCTCACAGGGGGCACTGAAGCTTTCTTT.

The sample holds many counts of this clonotype. CDR3 sequence (DNA): TGTGCCAGCAGCTTAGTTGGTCCTGTGCCGGGGCGCCGCACAGATACGCAGTATTTT. Encoded protein: CASSLVGPVPGRRTDTQYF. This chain uses TRBV7-2 with TRBJ2-3; the D call may be TRBD1 or TRBD2 (5 bases each). CDR1 is SGHTA and CDR2 is FQGNSA in the germline V gene. Trimming took off 1 base at V and 1 base at J, with 21 bases between the two ends. The CDR3 consists of 19 residues.

As DNA, the CDR3 is TGTGCCAGCAGCTTAGGGGGGCGCGGAAACATTCAGTACTTC. It translates to CASSLGGRGNIQYF. V usage is TRBV11-3 and J usage is TRBJ2-4, with D possibly TRBD1 on 6 matching bases. The CDR3 extends over 14 amino acids. Germline V gene lookup returns CDR1 SGHNT and CDR2 YENEEA. V was clipped by 1 base and J by 6 bases, with 10 bases between them.

This clonotype was counted at least ten times. This chain uses TRBV20-1 with TRBJ2-7, with D tentatively TRBD1 or TRBD2 (5 bases each). The CDR3 has 14 residues. Trimming removed 2 bases from V and 4 bases from J, with 15 bases in between. The germline gives CDR1 DFQATT, CDR2 SNEGSKA (reference sequence). In DNA, the CDR3 is TGCAGTGCTAGATCCGGGGCAGTAGAGTACGAGCAGTACTTC. The encoded protein is CSARSGAVEYEQYF.

The genes are TRBV19 and TRBJ2-7, with 8 bases that match TRBD1. The CDR3 extends over 15 amino acids. After removal of 6 bases from V and 6 bases from J, the junction contained 13 bases not matched to a gene. CDR1 and CDR2 from the germline V gene are LNHDA and SQIVND (reference sequence). CDR3 nucleotide sequence: TGTGCCAGTAGACCTCCGGGACAGGAATCGGCCGAGCAGTACTTC. It encodes CASRPPGQESAEQYF.

The V gene is TRBV30, the J gene TRBJ1-5, with D possibly being TRBD1 (6 bases). Looked up from germline, CDR1 is GTSNPN and CDR2 is SVGIG (reference sequence). Trimming pared 4 bases from V and 1 base from J, leaving 8 bases between. This CDR3 comprises 13 residues. CDR3 sequence: CAWTDRSNQPQHF. As DNA, the CDR3 is TGTGCCTGGACCGACAGGAGCAATCAGCCCCAGCATTTT.